This paragraph covers one T cell receptor (beta chain) sequence. Its target antigen remains unknown. Base qualities are not at hand, and no much larger clone is one base apart. The data derive from a study of T cell responses to AZD1222 COVID-19 vaccine (dated by TCRdb to the early 2020s). A note on the overall study: AZD1222 recipients whose second dose came at about 4 weeks and those whose second dose came at about 12 weeks were combined into one group, since spike-specific TCR depth and breadth did not differ between the two schedules. A total of just over 230 trial participants underwent TCR sequencing, of whom under 220 had received two doses of AZD1222 and about 25 had received two doses of the MenACWY control vaccine. Enrollment into the trials was organized by age into subgroups of 18-55, 56-69 and 70-plus years, and those subgroups contained about 150, 27 and 61 TCR-sequenced participants, respectively. What the work shows at the level of the full study, not this receptor alone: Participants were mostly white British and included more females than males, and it was suggested by the authors that clonal diversity may have been underestimated. The vaccine-associated CD4 TCRs covered the entire spike protein, and the dominant responses fell in regions 160-218 and 743-854. No day 14 peak-response samples were available, so repertoires were characterized only after the peak T cell response. The 56-69-year group was small, and its depth increase did not reach significance, likely because of low power. After two AZD1222 doses, spike-specific TCR breadth and depth were significantly higher than at day 0 and than in MenACWY recipients. Conclusions about previously exposed vaccinees were limited because only six or seven AZD1222 recipients were SARS-CoV-2 seropositive at baseline. Nearly half of unique spike-specific TCRs reportedly recognized epitopes outside regions mutated in the B.1.351 and B.1.1.7 variants.

The sample's time point label, in plain terms: baseline before first vaccination. Vaccinee samples came from UK trials COV001 and COV002, including a single-blind randomized controlled phase 2/3 trial of AZD1222 (ChAdOx1 nCoV-19) in healthy adults. Trial participant PBMC samples were collected at day 0 and day 28 after the second dose for TCRbeta chain sequencing. V is trimmed back by 3 bases and J by 6 bases, and the junction contains 14 bases that no gene match accounts for. The CDR3 starts with the cysteine, ends with the phenylalanine, and has 17 residues. Only the CDR3 portion is preserved as DNA: 51 bases, with reading frame beginning at the first base. CDR1 and CDR2 were assigned from the germline V gene as MDHEN and SYDVKM. The CDR3 regions of human TCRbeta chains were analyzed by immunosequencing. The authors' analysis ran thus. Repertoire TCRs were checked for matches against a reference library of SARS-CoV-2-specific TCRs that had been generated using the MIRA antigen-specificity platform. Breadth was defined as the fraction of unique TCRs that were SARS-CoV-2-associated. Depth was defined as the fraction of total T cells that were SARS-CoV-2-associated. Using the MIRA data, each spike-specific TCR was mapped to the spike region that the TCR reacts to and placed in a CD4 or CD8 class. Log10-transformed breadth and depth values were compared by one-way ANOVA with Sidak's multiple comparisons tests. Here the immuneACCESS table is served through TCRdb, limited to in-frame sequences with V and J called. Missing clones are a known gap in these copies; in checked studies unresolved V genes cover under half, and the rest lacks a known reason. Clone size and V and J calls were adopted from that table, with D and trimming inferred from the DNA. This sample comprises 180,000 or so clones, roughly 94% of them detected only once. The top ten hold around 0.66% of the sample.

The receptor comes from an adult in good health. The source material was peripheral blood, sampled on day 0 of AZD1222 vaccination. The receptor chain draws on TRBV28 and TRBJ1-2; 9 nucleotides in the junction match TRBD1. The CDR3 in this case is CASSFGPYTGGLHGYTF. The sequenced DNA: TGTGCCAGCAGTTTTGGGCCGTATACAGGGGGCCTCCATGGCTACACCTTC.